This passage covers 20 T cell receptor beta chains from one sample sequenced in a study of cytomegalovirus exposure and HLA in healthy donors. The PCR ran on 60 Vbeta and 13 Jbeta primers. Libraries were prepared by immunoSEQ multiplex PCR; TCRdb keeps only in-frame clonotypes and omits some of them. The sample comprises some 120,000 clones, over 70% of which are singletons, and more than 2.5% rests with the top ten. Sequences were obtained from PBMCs. Receptors originate from a woman in her forties or fifties in good health and CMV-seronegative.

The chain combines TRBV6-5 with TRBJ1-5, with D possibly TRBD1 on 5 matching bases. The V gene lost 7 bases and the J gene lost 6 bases, with 13 bases spanning the gap. The CDR3 spans 13 residues. The V gene's germline CDR1 is MNHEY and CDR2 SVGAGI. CDR3: CASNLTVTQPQHF. For the CDR3, the DNA is TGTGCCAGCAACCTGACAGTAACTCAGCCCCAGCATTTT.

The CDR3 is CASGALAGDDEQFF. The CDR3, as DNA: TGTGCCAGCGGTGCACTAGCGGGAGATGATGAGCAGTTCTTC. The V and J genes are TRBV9 and TRBJ2-1; 11 bases are a match to TRBD2. With 7 bases clipped from V and 8 bases from J, the junction kept 8 bases outside the gene matches. Looked up from germline, CDR1 is SGDLS and CDR2 is YYNGEE. The length of the CDR3 is 14 residues.

This clone appeared once. The chain links TRBV10-3 to TRBJ1-4; tentative D call: TRBD1 (5 bases). CDR3 length: 15 residues. The V gene's germline CDR1 is ENHRY and CDR2 SYGVKD. The V end lost 2 bases, the J end lost 3 bases, and 10 bases lay between the germline ends. The CDR3 region is CAISERQPANEKLFF. Here the CDR3 DNA reads TGTGCCATCAGTGAGAGACAGCCCGCTAATGAAAAACTGTTTTTT.

The V and J genes are TRBV5-1 and TRBJ2-5, with 7 bases that match TRBD2. Germline V gene sequence: CDR1 SGHRS, CDR2 YFSETQ. Trimming cost V 0 bases and J 4 bases; bases outside gene matches: 6. The CDR3 is made up of 15 amino acids. DNA of the CDR3: TGCGCCAGCAGCTTGGATTCCCGACTAGCAGAGACCCAGTACTTC. It codes for CASSLDSRLAETQYF.

The chain links TRBV30 to TRBJ2-5; D possibly corresponds to TRBD2 (5 bases). V was trimmed by 3 bases and J by 1 base, leaving 6 bases between them. The CDR3 covers 12 residues. Per the germline V gene, CDR1 is GTSNPN and CDR2 is SVGIG (reference sequence). The CDR3 reads CAWSGVQETQYF. The DNA for the CDR3 is TGTGCCTGGAGCGGGGTCCAAGAGACCCAGTACTTC. Combining the CDR3 with reference TRBV30 and TRBJ2-5 gives the whole variable domain SQTIHQWPATLVQPVGSPLSLECTVEGTSNPNLYWYRQAAGRGLQLLFYSVGIGQISSEVPQNLSASRPQDRQFILSSKKLLLSDSGFYLCAWSGVQETQYFGPGTRLLVL.

V usage is TRBV7-2 and J usage is TRBJ2-7, with 7 bases identical to TRBD2. Looked up from germline, CDR1 is SGHTA and CDR2 is FQGNSA. V gave up 1 base and J gave up 3 bases; unmatched junction bases: 6. There are 15 residues in the CDR3. The CDR3 nucleotides read TGTGCCAGCAGCTTAGTACAAGGACTAGTCTACGAGCAGTACTTC. This codes for CASSLVQGLVYEQYF.

This sequence joins TRBV6-5 and TRBJ2-7, with a possible D match to TRBD2 (5 bases). The CDR3 is made up of 13 amino acids. With 5 bases removed from V and 2 bases from J, the gap between germline ends came to 10 bases. Germline CDR1 MNHEY, CDR2 SVGAGI. The DNA for the CDR3 is TGTGCCAGCAGTGAAACCGGGGCCTACGAGCAGTACTTC. It codes for CASSETGAYEQYF.

V and J are TRBV28 and TRBJ2-7; 12 bases line up with TRBD1. The CDR3 totals 13 residues. The ends lost 6 bases at V and 6 bases at J; junction bases unmatched: 3. Looked up from germline, CDR1 is MDHEN and CDR2 is SYDVKM. The DNA for the CDR3 is TGTGCCAGCAGGGGGACAGGGGGCGGCGAGCAGTACTTC. Translating gives CASRGTGGGEQYF.

The chain combines TRBV6-5 with TRBJ2-7, with TRBD2 identical over 14 bases. The CDR3 sequence is 15 residues long. V lost 6 bases to trimming and J lost 2 bases; unmatched junction nucleotides: 3. Per germline, CDR1 MNHEY and CDR2 SVGAGI. The CDR3 coding sequence is TGTGCCAGCAGGTTGGGACTAGCGGGAGCCTACGAGCAGTACTTC. Amino acid sequence: CASRLGLAGAYEQYF.

V gene TRBV6-6 combines with J gene TRBJ2-3, with 7 bases that match TRBD2. The CDR3 is made up of 14 amino acids. Per the germline V gene, CDR1 is MNHNY and CDR2 is SVGAGI (reference sequence). Germline trimming cut 6 bases from V and 6 bases from J; bases unmatched to any gene: 9. This CDR3 is CASRPGLEWDTQYF. The CDR3 nucleotides read TGTGCCAGCAGACCCGGACTAGAATGGGATACGCAGTATTTT.

The table lists this clone with a count of one. This chain joins TRBV4-2 and TRBJ1-3; 7 nucleotides align to TRBD1. CDR1 and CDR2 from the germline V gene are LGHNA and YNFKEQ. V shed 4 bases, J shed 0 bases, and the junction held 12 bases outside the gene matches. The CDR3 length is 18 residues. CDR3: CASSLYGDRLPSGNTIYF. The CDR3, as DNA: TGTGCCAGCAGCCTATATGGGGACAGACTCCCCTCTGGAAACACCATATATTTT.

The chain uses TRBV6-1 and TRBJ1-2; 9 nucleotides match TRBD1. Trimming at V came to 7 bases and at J to 5 bases, leaving 8 bases not matched to a gene. CDR3 length: 14 residues. Germline lookup yields CDR1 MNHNS and CDR2 SASEGT. In DNA, the CDR3 is TGTGCCAGCACCGACCGGGACAGGGATTATGGCTACACCTTC. Its translation: CASTDRDRDYGYTF.

The rearrangement uses TRBV6-1 and TRBJ2-7; D may be TRBD1 (6 bases). This CDR3 region has 12 residues. V shed 3 bases and J shed 4 bases, with 7 bases lying between them. Germline CDR1 and CDR2: MNHNS and SASEGT. This CDR3 is CASSDQGYEQYF. The CDR3 nucleotides read TGTGCCAGCAGTGACCAGGGGTACGAGCAGTACTTC.

This clone was seen a few times. The V gene is TRBV5-1, the J gene TRBJ2-1, with 14 bases matching TRBD2. The CDR3 length is 18 residues. Trimming took 0 bases from V and 7 from J; bases not matched to a gene: 9. The germline V gene encodes CDR1 SGHRS and CDR2 YFSETQ. The CDR3 DNA reads TGCGCCAGCAGCTTGGGGGGGACTAGCGGGAGTTCGGGGAATGAGCAGTTCTTC. The encoded protein is CASSLGGTSGSSGNEQFF.

V and J are TRBV7-9 and TRBJ2-1, with D possibly TRBD2 on 6 matching bases. In germline, CDR1 is SEHNR, CDR2 FQNEAQ (reference sequence). The length of the CDR3 is 18 residues. Trimming shortened V by 5 bases and J by 0 bases, and 20 bases separated the two germline ends. The CDR3, as DNA: TGTGCCAGCAGCCTCCCCTTGCGGGGCGAAAGCTCCTACAATGAGCAGTTCTTC. This codes for CASSLPLRGESSYNEQFF.

The rearrangement uses TRBV10-3 and TRBJ2-7, with unresolved D. Trimming took off 1 base at V and 6 bases at J, with 10 bases between the two ends. The CDR3 extends over 13 amino acids. From germline, CDR1 is ENHRY and CDR2 SYGVKD. The DNA for the CDR3 is TGTGCCATCAGTGAGTTTAACGGTAGCGAGCAGTACTTC. Encoded protein: CAISEFNGSEQYF.

About this clone: One end of the junction does not line up with germline, which may come from a read error. V is TRBV15 and J is TRBJ1-2; a possible D gene is TRBD1 (5 bases). CDR1 LNHNV and CDR2 YYDKDF come from the germline V gene (reference sequence). This CDR3 spans 16 amino acids. CDR3 loop: CVTSRDRFLDKVGYTF. As DNA, the CDR3 is TGTGTCACCAGCAGAGATCGTTTCTTGGACAAAGTCGGCTACACCTTC.

This clone showed up just a few times. J is TRBJ2-5 and V is TRBV19; D gene unclear. This CDR3 region has 13 residues. Per germline, CDR1 LNHDA and CDR2 SQIVND (reference sequence). V dropped 8 bases and J dropped 5 bases, with 15 bases sitting between them. DNA for the CDR3: TGTGCCAGTTCAGTCAGGATCCGTGAGACCCAGTACTTC. This encodes CASSVRIRETQYF. The full variable domain, completed using reference TRBV19 and TRBJ2-5, is DGGITQSPKYLFRKEGQNVTLSCEQNLNHDAMYWYRQDPGQGLRLIYYSQIVNDFQKGDIAEGYSVSREKKESFPLTVTSAQKNPTAFYLCASSVRIRETQYFGPGTRLLVL.

This clone showed up just a few times. CDR3 residues: CASTPGGRETQYF. The CDR3 DNA sequence: TGTGCCAGCACCCCTGGAGGGAGAGAGACCCAGTACTTC. V gene TRBV6-1 combines with J gene TRBJ2-5, with a possible D match to TRBD2 (6 bases). The length of the CDR3 is 13 residues. Germline-derived CDR1 and CDR2 are MNHNS and SASEGT. V lost 7 bases to trimming and J lost 4 bases, with 13 bases between them.

J is TRBJ2-1 and V is TRBV2; 10 bases are shared with TRBD1. This CDR3 comprises 15 residues. After removal of 4 bases from V and 5 bases from J, the junction contained 5 bases not matched to a gene. CDR1 is SNHLY, CDR2 FYNNEI, per germline. In DNA, the CDR3 is TGTGCCAGCAGTGGACAGGGGGCCCAGCACAATGAGCAGTTCTTC. Translation gives CASSGQGAQHNEQFF. The full variable domain, in which reference TRBV2 and TRBJ2-1 provide the parts outside the CDR3, is EPEVTQTPSHQVTQMGQEVILRCVPISNHLYFYWYRQILGQKVEFLVSFYNNEISEKSEIFDDQFSVERPDGSNFTLKIRSTKLEDSAMYFCASSGQGAQHNEQFFGPGTRLTVL.